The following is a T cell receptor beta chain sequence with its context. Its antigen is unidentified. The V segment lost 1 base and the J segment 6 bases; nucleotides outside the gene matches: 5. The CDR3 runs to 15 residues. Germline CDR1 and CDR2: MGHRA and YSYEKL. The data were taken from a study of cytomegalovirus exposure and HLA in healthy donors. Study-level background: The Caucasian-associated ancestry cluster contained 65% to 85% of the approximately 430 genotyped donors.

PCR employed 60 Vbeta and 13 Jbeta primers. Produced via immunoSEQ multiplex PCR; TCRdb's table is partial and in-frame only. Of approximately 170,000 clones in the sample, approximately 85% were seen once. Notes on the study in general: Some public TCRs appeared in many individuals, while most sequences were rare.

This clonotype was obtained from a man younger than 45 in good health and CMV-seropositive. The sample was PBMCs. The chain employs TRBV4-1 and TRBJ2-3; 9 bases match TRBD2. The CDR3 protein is CASSQVAGAADTQYF. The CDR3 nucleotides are TGCGCCAGCAGCCAAGTAGCGGGGGCTGCGGATACGCAGTATTTT.